This note documents a single TCR beta chain sequence. Its antigen target is currently unknown. Base qualities are not provided; no much larger clone lies one nucleotide away. From the cysteine up to the phenylalanine, the CDR3 has a length of 15 residues. Just CDR3 DNA is preserved here, 45 bases in frame from base 1. Here V drops 0 bases and J drops 5 bases, and the junction holds 7 bases not matched to any gene. As encoded in the germline V gene, CDR1 is SGHTS while CDR2 is YDEGEE. Donors were healthy HIV-negative adults with no recently reported acute infections or vaccinations. Only Caucasian adults living in Nashville, Tennessee, USA were represented among the donors. CD4+ T cells were enriched by magnetic negative selection, after which naive cells were positively selected on CD45RA and the negative fraction was taken as the memory subset. Blood was collected by leukapheresis, and PBMCs were isolated by Ficoll-Histopaque density gradient centrifugation and then cryopreserved in liquid nitrogen vapor phase. Analytical flow cytometry was used to check the purity and quantity of every magnetically sorted T cell population. Genomic DNA was isolated from each sorted fraction and quantified by UV absorbance on a Nanodrop 2000c.

The data were taken from a study of shared clonotypes between healthy human individuals (dated by TCRdb to 2018 to 2020). The study in broad terms: A couple of women and a few men aged 18 to 49 years were included in the cohort. The study deeply sequenced blood TCR repertoires of five healthy adults to estimate repertoire size and the extent of clonotype sharing between individuals. For each donor, three plates each were used for CD4 naive and CD4 memory, two plates were used for CD8 naive, and one plate was used for CD8 memory. Between about 0.94 and 8.9 billion PBMCs per donor were obtained by leukapheresis. Libraries were prepared and TCR repertoires were sequenced by different laboratories using diverse techniques, in order to increase sequencing depth and limit assay-specific biases. Broad study findings and their caveats: Even with the large sequencing depth, rarefaction of the sorted-subset datasets indicated that sequencing was incomplete. Estimated clonotype richness was generally larger for naive than for memory subsets. Sampling was restricted to blood, and TCR repertoires in tissue are likely to differ from TCR repertoires in blood. Sharing across several donors was observed for about 4.8% of naive CD4, around 3.5% of naive CD8, 2.3% of memory CD4, and about 0.39% of memory CD8 clonotypes. Because the study included a small number of donors, the genetic and exposure-history diversity represented was limited. Pairwise subsampling indicated that sequencing depth was expected to affect the degree of clonotype sharing among donors. Compared with non-shared clonotypes, clonotypes shared by all four sorted-subset donors had higher generation probabilities.

Using the deep immunoSEQ assay, TCR CDR3 regions were amplified from genomic DNA by multiplex PCR. Genomic DNA extracted from each cell subset was distributed evenly over all wells of several immunoSEQ 96-well plates, and each plate served as one replicate. Each replicate PCR for sorted subsets received 200 ng genomic DNA, equal to about 30,000 T cell genomes. Purified libraries were measured with a Qubit 3.0 fluorometer, size-checked on a Bioanalyzer 2100, and measured again with the KAPA Library Quantification kit. Each immunoSEQ 96-well plate was sequenced on its own single-read 150-cycle Illumina NextSeq 550 flow cell. The original pipeline was this. The immunoSEQ output contained only junctional sequences without quality scores, so filtering could not match that applied to full-length reads. Sequences were annotated with PyIR, a Python wrapper for IgBLAST v1.9, and V/J genes and CDR3 were assigned using IMGT germline references. Reads with weak V/J assignments (E-value above 1e-6), missing CDR3, stop codons, out-of-frame junctions, or ambiguous translated residues were removed. V3J clonotypes were defined by identical inferred V gene, J gene, and CDR3 amino acid sequence. Percentage overlap between repertoires was computed as shared unique clonotypes divided by the size of the smaller repertoire. RTK rarefaction, the Chao1 estimator, and Recon v2.1 estimates of unobserved clonotypes were used to assess repertoire richness. OLGA was used to compute generation probabilities for all TCRbeta clonotypes that the gDNA method yielded from a few donors. This immuneACCESS table, as held by TCRdb, lists in-frame sequences with V and J called but not all clones. Of the missing ones, under half trace to an unresolved V gene in checked studies; the others have no known cause. The D gene and trimming were derived from the DNA, and the V and J assignments and clone size from that table. In all, the sample holds millions of clones, and 85% to 95% of those were seen once. Together, the top ten hold more than 0.1% of the sample.

Sequencing used naive CD4+ T cells sorted from blood. The cell subset or site label for this specimen denotes: CD45RA+ positively selected. The chain is assembled from TRBV5-8 and TRBJ1-2, with TRBD1 identical over 7 junction bases. The receptor was derived from a man younger than 30 in good health. CDR3 region: CASSLERGRGYGYTF. In nucleotide form, the sequence is TGTGCCAGCAGCTTGGAGAGGGGGCGAGGATATGGCTACACCTTC.